Shown below are 15 T cell receptor beta chains from a single sample sequenced in a study of blood T cell repertoires in COVID-19. Method: immunoSEQ multiplex PCR; TCRdb's copy keeps in-frame clones and lacks some. The sample contains over 95,000 clones, 75% to 90% of which appear only once. Sequences were obtained from peripheral blood. These TCRs come from a woman in her sixties or seventies with COVID-19, enrolled during active disease.

The DNA for the CDR3 is TGTGCCAGCAGCCAGTCCCTCGACCGGGGGGAATCGAAGAACGAGCAGTACTTC. It specifies CASSQSLDRGESKNEQYF. This chain links TRBV3-1 (or the pseudogene TRBV3-2) with TRBJ2-7; 7 nucleotides match TRBD2. V shed 3 bases, J shed 5 bases, and the junction held 19 bases outside the gene matches. Germline CDR1 and CDR2: LGHDT and YNNKEL (reference sequence). This CDR3 comprises 18 residues.

The V and J genes are TRBV11-3 and TRBJ2-1; TRBD2 agrees at 8 bases. The CDR3 contains 15 residues. The germline CDR1 and CDR2 sequences are SGHNT and YENEEA. V lost 2 bases to trimming and J lost 9 bases; unmatched junction nucleotides: 9. The CDR3 loop reads CASSLISGGVGEQFF. CDR3 nucleotides: TGTGCCAGCAGCTTAATCAGCGGGGGTGTTGGTGAGCAGTTCTTC.

This clone occurred once. V usage is TRBV5-6 and J usage is TRBJ2-1; 7 bases fit TRBD1. Germline assignment: CDR1 SGHDT and CDR2 YYEEEE. J was trimmed by 5 bases and V by 1 base; bases with no gene match: 6. This CDR3 is built from 15 residues. The CDR3 protein is CASSLLDRDNNEQFF. CDR3 DNA: TGTGCCAGCAGCTTGCTTGACAGGGACAACAATGAGCAGTTCTTC.

There are many counts of this clone. This chain uses TRBV7-6 with TRBJ2-2; D may be TRBD1 (6 bases). This CDR3 is 17 amino acids long. Germline assignment: CDR1 SGHVS and CDR2 FNYEAQ. Trimming shortened V by 5 bases and J by 0 bases, and 16 bases separated the two germline ends. Written as DNA, the CDR3 is TGTGCCAGCAGCCGTTGGGGATCAGGGGCGAACACCGGGGAGCTGTTTTTT. Amino acids: CASSRWGSGANTGELFF.

The gene calls are TRBV11-1 and TRBJ2-2; weak D call: TRBD2 (6 bases). Trimming took 7 bases from V and 3 from J, leaving 12 bases between them. This CDR3 has 14 amino acids. Germline V lookup: CDR1 SGHAT, CDR2 FQDESV (reference sequence). The CDR3 sequence: CASNRGSYTGELFF. CDR3 coding DNA: TGTGCCAGCAACCGGGGGTCTTACACCGGGGAGCTGTTTTTT.

The rearrangement links TRBV18 to TRBJ1-1; D gene unclear. Per germline, CDR1 KGHSH and CDR2 LQKENI. The V end lost 1 base, the J end lost 8 bases, and 14 bases lay between the germline ends. This CDR3 has 14 residues. CDR3 sequence reads: CASSPQTDPIEAFF. The CDR3 nucleotides are TGTGCCAGCTCACCACAAACAGATCCCATCGAAGCTTTCTTT.

The chain employs TRBV27 and TRBJ2-7, with TRBD2 identical over 8 bases. Germline loops: CDR1 MNHEY, CDR2 SMNVEV (reference sequence). J lost 4 bases, V lost 6 bases, and 5 bases had no gene match. The CDR3 extends over 13 amino acids. The CDR3 DNA reads as TGTGCCAGCAGGACTAGCGAACAGTACGAGCAGTACTTC. It specifies CASRTSEQYEQYF.

The chain recombines TRBV5-1 with TRBJ2-3; 7 bases are a match to TRBD2. The CDR3 consists of 16 residues. Per germline, CDR1 SGHRS and CDR2 YFSETQ. V was pared by 0 bases and J by 0 bases, with 4 bases of the junction left unmatched. CDR3 bases: TGCGCCAGCAGCTTGGACACCGGGGGGAGCACAGATACGCAGTATTTT. Its translation is CASSLDTGGSTDTQYF.

This clone was recorded once. The V gene is TRBV5-1, the J gene TRBJ1-3, with a possible D match to TRBD1 (6 bases). Germline CDR1 and CDR2: SGHRS and YFSETQ. Trimming removed 4 bases from V and 3 bases from J, with 11 bases in between. This CDR3 is 14 amino acids long. The chain's CDR3 is CASSQGTDGNTIYF. DNA for the CDR3: TGCGCCAGCAGCCAGGGGACGGATGGAAACACCATATATTTT.

The gene calls are TRBV3-1 (or the pseudogene TRBV3-2) and TRBJ1-5, with a tentative D call TRBD1 (6 bases). With 6 bases removed from V and 4 bases from J, the gap between germline ends came to 7 bases. This CDR3 has 12 amino acids. Per germline, CDR1 LGHDT and CDR2 YNNKEL (reference sequence). CDR3 sequence: CASSQGNQPQHF. The CDR3 nucleotides are TGTGCCAGCAGTCAGGGGAATCAGCCCCAGCATTTT.

The sample holds a few counts of this clone. This chain uses TRBV11-2 with TRBJ1-2; TRBD1 matches 7 bases. CDR1 is SGHAT, CDR2 FQNNGV, per germline. The CDR3 is 14 amino acids. The V and J ends lost 7 bases and 0 bases, in that order; junction bases with no gene match: 5. The CDR3 here is CASTPDRANYGYTF. CDR3 sequence (DNA): TGTGCCAGCACCCCCGACAGGGCTAACTATGGCTACACCTTC.

The chain joins TRBV12-3 or TRBV12-4 to TRBJ1-1, with D possibly being TRBD1 (6 bases). The V end lost 9 bases, the J end lost 0 bases, and 11 bases lay between the germline ends. This CDR3 region has 13 residues. CDR3 in amino acids: CASTGQMNTEAFF. Written as DNA, the CDR3 is TGTGCCAGTACCGGACAGATGAACACTGAAGCTTTCTTT.

The chain employs TRBV4-2 and TRBJ1-6, with a possible D match to TRBD1 (6 bases). Germline values: CDR1 LGHNA, CDR2 YNFKEQ. The ends were cut back, 3 bases at V and 7 bases at J, with 13 bases in the middle. There are 15 residues in the CDR3. CDR3 in amino acids: CASSQEGQLNSPLHF. The CDR3, as DNA: TGTGCCAGCAGCCAGGAAGGACAGCTGAATTCACCCCTCCACTTT.

This clone has just one count. The chain combines TRBV24-1 with TRBJ2-3; TRBD1 matches 12 bases. V shed 4 bases, J shed 4 bases, and the junction held 11 bases outside the gene matches. Germline CDR1 is KGHDR and CDR2 is SFDVKD. The CDR3 is made up of 18 amino acids. The CDR3 sequence is CATSDPSGTGGIADTQYF. In nucleotides, the CDR3 is TGTGCCACCAGTGACCCCTCCGGGACAGGGGGCATTGCAGATACGCAGTATTTT.

The chain recombines TRBV19 with TRBJ2-7; the D is unclear. The V gene lost 2 bases and the J gene lost 4 bases, with 9 bases spanning the gap. Germline V gene sequence: CDR1 LNHDA, CDR2 SQIVND (reference sequence). This CDR3 region has 13 residues. CDR3 amino acids: CASSIQVSYEQYF. As DNA, the CDR3 is TGTGCCAGTAGTATACAGGTCTCGTACGAGCAGTACTTC.